The 30 T cell receptor beta chains reported below all come from one sample, sequenced in a study of shared clonotypes between healthy human individuals. Using immunoSEQ multiplex PCR, the repertoire was profiled, and TCRdb retains in-frame clones only, with some absent. The sample shows around 2,000,000 clones, about 95% of them seen only once. Naive-designated CD8 cells lacked CD45RO, were positively enriched for CCR7, and omitted terminally differentiated effector memory CD45RA+ cells. Sequencing used naive CD8+ T cells sorted from blood. All receptors derive from a man younger than 35 in good health.

J is TRBJ2-3 and V is TRBV7-3; 7 bases match TRBD1. The ends lost 0 bases at V and 2 bases at J; junction bases unmatched: 8. This CDR3 region has 17 residues. Germline values: CDR1 SGHTA, CDR2 FQGTGA. The CDR3 sequence is CASSLTPGQWDTDTQYF. In DNA, the CDR3 is TGTGCCAGCAGCTTAACCCCGGGACAGTGGGACACAGATACGCAGTATTTT.

The chain uses TRBV9 and TRBJ2-2; D possibly corresponds to TRBD2 (6 bases). Germline-derived CDR1 and CDR2 are SGDLS and YYNGEE. The CDR3 runs 15 residues. V shed 1 base and J shed 4 bases, with 11 bases lying between them. In DNA, the CDR3 is TGTGCCAGCAGCGTATTGCAGGAGGGCACCGGGGAGCTGTTTTTT. Translated, it gives CASSVLQEGTGELFF.

J is TRBJ2-2 and V is TRBV6-5; 9 bases are a match to TRBD2. Germline V lookup: CDR1 MNHEY, CDR2 SVGAGI. The CDR3 runs to 16 residues. Trimming removed 2 bases from V and 5 bases from J; junction bases left unmatched: 6. CDR3 sequence reads: CASSYELAGVTGELFF. CDR3 DNA: TGTGCCAGCAGTTACGAGTTAGCGGGAGTAACCGGGGAGCTGTTTTTT.

A note on this clone: Within the sample, other DNA sequences also encode this same CDR3. This chain connects TRBV28 to TRBJ2-7; 9 bases map to TRBD2. With V trimmed by 6 bases and J by 2 bases, 5 bases remained unmatched. Germline V gene lookup returns CDR1 MDHEN and CDR2 SYDVKM. CDR3 length equals 14 residues. CDR3 DNA sequence: TGTGCCAGCAGCCCTAGCGGGGCTGCCTACGAGCAGTACTTC. Protein sequence: CASSPSGAAYEQYF.

The V gene is TRBV7-9, the J gene TRBJ1-2; the match to TRBD1 covers 7 bases. The CDR3 is made up of 16 amino acids. CDR1 SEHNR and CDR2 FQNEAQ come from the germline V gene (reference sequence). V dropped 1 base and J dropped 4; count of bases not matched to a gene: 9. CDR3 in amino acids: CASSLVPDRASYGYTF. The CDR3 nucleotides read TGTGCCAGCAGCTTAGTACCCGACAGGGCCTCCTATGGCTACACCTTC.

The chain combines TRBV6-1 with TRBJ1-6; TRBD1 is a possible D gene (5 bases). The V gene lost 2 bases and the J gene lost 4 bases, with 6 bases spanning the gap. The CDR3 consists of 14 residues. Germline lookup yields CDR1 MNHNS and CDR2 SASEGT. CDR3 sequence (DNA): TGTGCCAGCAGTGAACGGGGGTATAATTCACCCCTCCACTTT. Translated: CASSERGYNSPLHF.

This clone was seen once. The sample carries other DNA sequences with the same CDR3. The genes are TRBV4-1 and TRBJ2-3; 9 nucleotides align to TRBD2. Germline CDR1 reads MGHRA; CDR2 reads YSYEKL. V gave up 4 bases and J gave up 2 bases; unmatched junction bases: 7. The CDR3 sequence is 16 residues long. In nucleotides, the CDR3 is TGCGCCAGCAGCCCCCGGTTAGCGGGGGACACAGATACGCAGTATTTT. Amino acids: CASSPRLAGDTDTQYF.

The sample holds one count of this clone. Distinct nucleotide sequences in the sample also encode this CDR3. This rearrangement joins TRBV6-1 to TRBJ1-2; D is ambiguous. Germline V lookup: CDR1 MNHNS, CDR2 SASEGT. The CDR3 consists of 13 residues. Trimming stripped 1 base from V and 2 bases from J, with 5 bases between. The CDR3: CASSEGGNYGYTF. CDR3 nucleotides: TGTGCCAGCAGTGAAGGAGGGAACTATGGCTACACCTTC.

The chain joins TRBV6-5 to TRBJ1-4; tentative D call: TRBD1 (5 bases). V lost 8 bases and J 8 bases, leaving 12 bases between the germline ends. The CDR3 is 12 amino acids. The germline gives CDR1 MNHEY, CDR2 SVGAGI. The CDR3 DNA is TGTGCCAGCGGGGGAGTCGGGGAAAAACTGTTTTTT. Protein sequence: CASGGVGEKLFF.

A word on this clone: Within the sample, other DNA sequences also encode this same CDR3. V is TRBV5-1 and J is TRBJ2-1, with D possibly TRBD1 on 5 matching bases. Germline V lookup: CDR1 SGHRS, CDR2 YFSETQ. CDR3 size: 13 residues. V shed 4 bases and J shed 4 bases, with 9 bases lying between them. The CDR3 DNA follows: TGCGCCAGCAGCCCCGACAGTTACAATGAGCAGTTCTTC. The encoded protein is CASSPDSYNEQFF.

This clone was detected once. The rearrangement uses TRBV6-5 and TRBJ2-2, with D possibly being TRBD1 or TRBD2 (5 bases each). The ends were cut back, 6 bases at V and 6 bases at J, with 17 bases in the middle. Germline lookup yields CDR1 MNHEY and CDR2 SVGAGI. The CDR3 runs to 15 residues. CDR3 residues: CASSRDGTSPGELFF. The CDR3 DNA reads as TGTGCCAGCAGCCGGGACGGAACCTCCCCCGGGGAGCTGTTTTTT.

The V gene is TRBV5-6, the J gene TRBJ2-7; TRBD1 agrees at 7 bases. The CDR3 totals 13 residues. Germline V lookup: CDR1 SGHDT, CDR2 YYEEEE. With 2 bases clipped from V and 5 bases from J, the junction kept 4 bases outside the gene matches. The CDR3 DNA sequence: TGTGCCAGCAGCTTTACAGGGGTCGACGAGCAGTACTTC. It yields the protein CASSFTGVDEQYF.

For this clone: The same CDR3 also results from other DNA sequences found in this sample. The V call is TRBV5-4, the J call TRBJ1-1, with 8 bases that match TRBD1. The V and J ends lost 2 bases and 1 base, in that order; junction bases with no gene match: 1. This CDR3 contains 14 residues. CDR1 SGHNT and CDR2 YYREEE come from the germline V gene (reference sequence). As DNA, the CDR3 is TGTGCCAGCAGCTTCACAGGGGGGAACACTGAAGCTTTCTTT. It specifies CASSFTGGNTEAFF. Drawing the rest from reference TRBV5-4 and TRBJ1-1, the complete variable domain is ETGVTQSPTHLIKTRGQQVTLRCSSQSGHNTVSWYQQALGQGPQFIFQYYREEENGRGNFPPRFSGLQFPNYSSELNVNALELDDSALYLCASSFTGGNTEAFFGQGTRLTVV.

This clone occurred a few times. This rearrangement joins TRBV2 to TRBJ2-7; D gene uncertain. The CDR3 spans 10 residues. Germline values: CDR1 SNHLY, CDR2 FYNNEI. V dropped 4 bases and J dropped 7 bases, with 5 bases sitting between them. The CDR3 nucleotides are TGTGCCAGCAGTGGTTGGGAGCAGTACTTC. Translating it yields CASSGWEQYF.

This clone was detected only once. The chain uses TRBV4-1 and TRBJ1-5; D is ambiguous. The germline gives CDR1 MGHRA, CDR2 YSYEKL. This CDR3 has 15 residues. Trimming removed 3 bases at V and 8 bases at J, with 17 bases between. The CDR3 DNA sequence: TGCGCCAGCAGCCATCGGACCGGAGTAGAGGAGCCCCAGCATTTT. Amino acids: CASSHRTGVEEPQHF.

The rearrangement uses TRBV30 and TRBJ1-5, with D perhaps matching TRBD1 (6 bases). Trimming cost V 1 base and J 6 bases, with 10 bases left between them. Germline V gene data show CDR1 as GTSNPN and CDR2 as SVGIG (reference sequence). The CDR3 totals 13 residues. CDR3 loop: CAWSDREVQPQHF. Written as DNA, the CDR3 is TGTGCCTGGAGTGACAGGGAAGTTCAGCCCCAGCATTTT.

The chain recombines TRBV7-9 with TRBJ2-7, with a weak D call TRBD2 (6 bases). In germline, CDR1 is SEHNR, CDR2 FQNEAQ (reference sequence). Trimming pared 2 bases from V and 5 bases from J, leaving 19 bases between. This CDR3 has 16 residues. This CDR3 reads CASSLSVQERAHEQYF. The CDR3 DNA is TGTGCCAGCAGCTTATCGGTCCAGGAGCGGGCCCACGAGCAGTACTTC.

Note on this clone: As the CDR3 is not closed by the conserved phenylalanine or tryptophan, this likely results from a read error. The limits of the CDR3 on the DNA are not certain, so only TCRdb's listed CDR3 is given. This chain joins TRBV6-1 and TRBJ1-2. The CDR3 is 10 residues long, ends included. Germline loops: CDR1 MNHNS, CDR2 SASEGT. The CDR3 loop reads CASSGEPRLS.

This sequence joins TRBV4-1 and TRBJ2-1; perhaps TRBD2 as D (5 bases). With 0 bases removed from V and 2 bases from J, the gap between germline ends came to 14 bases. There are 17 residues in the CDR3. Germline V lookup: CDR1 MGHRA, CDR2 YSYEKL. CDR3 DNA sequence: TGCGCCAGCAGCCAAGATCCCCCAGCGGTAACCTACAATGAGCAGTTCTTC. Encoded protein: CASSQDPPAVTYNEQFF.

The chain recombines TRBV15 with TRBJ2-3; a weak D match, TRBD1 (5 bases). The CDR3 is 14 residues long. Deletions cut 5 bases from V and 4 bases from J, with 13 bases between. In germline, CDR1 is LNHNV, CDR2 YYDKDF (reference sequence). CDR3 bases: TGTGCCACCAGCCTTTTTGCAGGGTCAGATACGCAGTATTTT. Amino acid sequence: CATSLFAGSDTQYF.

V usage is TRBV6-1 and J usage is TRBJ1-4; a possible D gene is TRBD1 (5 bases). Trimming cost V 7 bases and J 0 bases, with 12 bases left between them. This CDR3 comprises 15 residues. The germline gives CDR1 MNHNS, CDR2 SASEGT. In DNA, the CDR3 is TGTGCCAGCAATTCACAGGTCTCAACTAATGAAAAACTGTTTTTT. It specifies CASNSQVSTNEKLFF.

V and J are TRBV5-6 and TRBJ2-7; either TRBD1 or TRBD2 may fit D (5 bases each). In germline, CDR1 is SGHDT, CDR2 YYEEEE. The length of the CDR3 is 16 residues. The germline V and J ends were trimmed by 4 bases and 2 bases, with 19 bases remaining between them. The CDR3 reads CASSVTSGTPTYEQYF. The CDR3, as DNA: TGTGCCAGCAGCGTGACCTCCGGGACCCCTACCTACGAGCAGTACTTC.

This chain connects TRBV7-9 to TRBJ2-7; D is perhaps TRBD1 or TRBD2 (6 bases each). This CDR3 contains 15 residues. Trimming left V 2 bases short and J 7 bases short, with 18 bases between. The germline CDR1 and CDR2 sequences are SEHNR and FQNEAQ (reference sequence). The CDR3 region is CASSLISGAPWEQYF. The CDR3 bases are TGTGCCAGCAGCTTAATATCGGGGGCCCCGTGGGAGCAGTACTTC.

The genes are TRBV6-5 and TRBJ2-3, with D perhaps given as TRBD1 or TRBD2 (6 bases each). The CDR3 is 13 amino acids. Germline values: CDR1 MNHEY, CDR2 SVGAGI. Trimming cost V 8 bases and J 1 base, with 10 bases left between them. CDR3 in amino acids: CASGGRGTDTQYF. Written as DNA, the CDR3 is TGTGCCAGCGGGGGGCGGGGCACAGATACGCAGTATTTT.

The V gene is TRBV7-6, the J gene TRBJ2-7, with D perhaps TRBD2 (5 bases). CDR3 size: 14 residues. The germline V and J ends were trimmed by 1 base and 1 base, with 8 bases remaining between them. Looked up from germline, CDR1 is SGHVS and CDR2 is FNYEAQ. The CDR3 reads CASSLGRESYEQYF. CDR3 bases: TGTGCCAGCAGCTTAGGACGGGAATCCTACGAGCAGTACTTC.

J is TRBJ2-1 and V is TRBV27; 9 bases align to TRBD2. The ends lost 4 bases at V and 8 bases at J; junction bases unmatched: 12. Germline lookup yields CDR1 MNHEY and CDR2 SMNVEV (reference sequence). There are 16 residues in the CDR3. Here the CDR3 reads CASSSRLAEGGHEQFF. CDR3 in DNA: TGTGCCAGCAGTTCACGACTAGCGGAGGGGGGACATGAGCAGTTCTTC.

The chain links TRBV10-1 to TRBJ2-3, with 13 bases identical to TRBD2. The CDR3 loop spans 17 amino acids. The V and J ends lost 5 bases and 5 bases, in that order; junction bases with no gene match: 10. Germline lookup yields CDR1 WNHNN and CDR2 SYGVQD (reference sequence). CDR3 residues: CASSPGLAGEGLDTQYF. CDR3 DNA: TGCGCCAGCAGTCCAGGACTAGCGGGAGAGGGGTTAGATACGCAGTATTTT.

The gene calls are TRBV7-9 and TRBJ1-1, with TRBD1 identical over 10 bases. The CDR3 is 18 amino acids. Germline assignment: CDR1 SEHNR and CDR2 FQNEAQ (reference sequence). V trimming: 0 bases; J trimming: 1 base; junction bases outside the gene matches: 8. The CDR3 here is CASSLARGQGRGNTEAFF. The CDR3 DNA reads TGTGCCAGCAGCTTAGCGCGGGGACAGGGGAGGGGGAACACTGAAGCTTTCTTT.

This clone was observed once. This chain connects TRBV10-2 to TRBJ2-7, with no clear D. Germline values: CDR1 WSHSY, CDR2 SAAADI. Trimming took 8 bases from V and 6 from J, leaving 11 bases between them. The CDR3 length is 11 residues. The CDR3 sequence is CASRAAAEQYF. The DNA of the CDR3 is TGCGCCAGCCGTGCCGCGGCCGAGCAGTACTTC.

V gene TRBV2 combines with J gene TRBJ1-2; TRBD1 might be the D (5 bases). V shed 4 bases and J shed 5 bases, with 17 bases lying between them. From germline, CDR1 is SNHLY and CDR2 FYNNEI. This CDR3 contains 15 residues. The CDR3 loop is CASSASGLDPYGYTF. The CDR3 region has the DNA TGTGCCAGCAGTGCATCAGGGCTGGATCCATATGGCTACACCTTC.